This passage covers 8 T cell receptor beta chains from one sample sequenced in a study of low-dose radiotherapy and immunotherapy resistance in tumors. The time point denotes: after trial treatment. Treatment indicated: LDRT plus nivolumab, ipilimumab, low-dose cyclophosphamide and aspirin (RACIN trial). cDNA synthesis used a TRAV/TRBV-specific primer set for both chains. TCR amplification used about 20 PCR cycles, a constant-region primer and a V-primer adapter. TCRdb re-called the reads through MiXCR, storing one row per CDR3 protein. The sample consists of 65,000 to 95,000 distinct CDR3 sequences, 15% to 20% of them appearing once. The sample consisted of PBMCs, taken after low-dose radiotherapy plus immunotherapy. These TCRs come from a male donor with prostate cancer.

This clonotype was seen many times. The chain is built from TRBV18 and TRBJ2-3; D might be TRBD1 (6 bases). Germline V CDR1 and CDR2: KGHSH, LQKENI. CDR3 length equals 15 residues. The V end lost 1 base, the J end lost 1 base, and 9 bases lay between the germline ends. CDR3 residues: CASSPRTAGTDTQYF. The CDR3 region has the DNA TGTGCCAGCTCACCACGGACAGCCGGCACAGATACGCAGTATTTT.

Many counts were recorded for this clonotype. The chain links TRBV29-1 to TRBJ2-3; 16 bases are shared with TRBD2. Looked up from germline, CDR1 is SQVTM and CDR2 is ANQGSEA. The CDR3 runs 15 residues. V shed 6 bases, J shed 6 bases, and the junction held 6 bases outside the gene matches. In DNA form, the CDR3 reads TGCAGCGTGGGGGGACTAGCGGGAGGGTCTGATACGCAGTATTTT. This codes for CSVGGLAGGSDTQYF.

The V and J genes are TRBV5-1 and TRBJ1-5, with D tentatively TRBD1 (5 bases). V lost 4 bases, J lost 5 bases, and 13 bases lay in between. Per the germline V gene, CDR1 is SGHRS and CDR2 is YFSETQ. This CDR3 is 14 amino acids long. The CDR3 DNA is TGCGCCAGCAGCCCCATGGGGGGAGATCAGCCCCAGCATTTT. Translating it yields CASSPMGGDQPQHF.

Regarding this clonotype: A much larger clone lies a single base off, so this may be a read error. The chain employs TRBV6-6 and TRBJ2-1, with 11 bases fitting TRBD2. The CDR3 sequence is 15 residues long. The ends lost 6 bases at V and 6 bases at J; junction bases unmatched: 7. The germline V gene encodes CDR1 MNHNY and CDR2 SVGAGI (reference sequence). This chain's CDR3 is CASRATSGTTNEQFF. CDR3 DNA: TGTGCCAGCAGGGCGACTAGCGGGACCACCAATGAGCAGTTCTTC.

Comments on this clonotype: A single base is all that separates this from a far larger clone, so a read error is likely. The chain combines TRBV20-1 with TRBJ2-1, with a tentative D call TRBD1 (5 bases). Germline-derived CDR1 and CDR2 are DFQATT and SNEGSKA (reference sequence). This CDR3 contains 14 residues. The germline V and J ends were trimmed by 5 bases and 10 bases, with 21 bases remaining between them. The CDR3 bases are TGCAGTGCTGTTCCTCTGGAATGGGGCTACGAGCAGTTCTTC. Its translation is CSAVPLEWGYEQFF.

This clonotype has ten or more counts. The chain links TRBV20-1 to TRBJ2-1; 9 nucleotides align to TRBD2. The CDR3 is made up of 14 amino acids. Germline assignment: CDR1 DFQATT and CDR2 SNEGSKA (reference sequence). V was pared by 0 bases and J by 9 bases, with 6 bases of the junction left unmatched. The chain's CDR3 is CSARDSSGIGEQFF. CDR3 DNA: TGCAGTGCTAGAGATTCTAGCGGGATAGGTGAGCAGTTCTTC.

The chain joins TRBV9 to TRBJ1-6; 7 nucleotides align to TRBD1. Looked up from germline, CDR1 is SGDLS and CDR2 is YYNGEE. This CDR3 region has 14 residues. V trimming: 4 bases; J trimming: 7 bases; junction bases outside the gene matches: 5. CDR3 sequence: CASSPGQFNSPLHF. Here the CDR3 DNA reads TGTGCCAGCAGCCCGGGACAGTTCAATTCACCCCTCCACTTT.

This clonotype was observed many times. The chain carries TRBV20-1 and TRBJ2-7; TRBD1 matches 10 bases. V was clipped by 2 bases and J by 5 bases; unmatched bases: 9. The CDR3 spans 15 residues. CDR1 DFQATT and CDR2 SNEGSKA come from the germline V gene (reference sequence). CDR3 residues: CSARLSGTGVHEQYF. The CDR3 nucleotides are TGCAGTGCTAGACTATCCGGGACAGGGGTGCACGAGCAGTACTTC.